These T cell receptor beta chains were read from a single sample in a study of blood T cell repertoires in COVID-19. The protocol was immunoSEQ multiplex PCR, while the TCRdb copy is restricted to in-frame clones and leaves out a portion. The sample records 200,000 to 300,000 clones, around 88% being singletons. Material: PBMCs or T cells enriched from blood (not recorded which). All receptors derive from a woman aged 40 to 50 with acute COVID-19. The conserved cysteine and the conserved F or W are not part of the CDR3 here. The order of the fields is V gene, clone size, CDR3 protein. Expanded clones are given a class, and other clones once, few, many or no size at all.

V gene: TRBV24-1
clone size: NA
CDR3 protein: ATSDPSGSMGDEQF

V gene: TRBV7-2
clone size: NA
CDR3 protein: ASSLAGAGGPVGYNEQF

V gene: TRBV7-2
clone size: NA
CDR3 protein: ASNPDRANTEAF

V gene: TRBV24-1
clone size: NA
CDR3 protein: ATSDQGQLEETQY

V gene: TRBV5-1
clone size: NA
CDR3 protein: ASSLVATWNTEAF

V gene: TRBV6-5
clone size: NA
CDR3 protein: ASSLAGSYNEQF

V gene: TRBV5-6
clone size: NA
CDR3 protein: ASSLRQQTTYEQY

V gene: TRBV6-5
clone size: NA
CDR3 protein: AARARDTEAF

V gene: TRBV9
clone size: NA
CDR3 protein: ASSRLAGGSYEQY

V gene: TRBV10-3
clone size: NA
CDR3 protein: AITFDRNTEAF

V gene: TRBV10-3
clone size: NA
CDR3 protein: AISEGTPSPLH

V gene: TRBV6-2/TRBV6-3
clone size: NA
CDR3 protein: ASSYRLAGGPDKNEQF

V gene: TRBV6-5
clone size: NA
CDR3 protein: ASILDSEQF

V gene: TRBV19
clone size: NA
CDR3 protein: ASSRGTGDHEQY

V gene: TRBV29-1
clone size: NA
CDR3 protein: SVLAQGTTYGYT

V gene: TRBV7-9
clone size: NA
CDR3 protein: ASSLGTGIEKLF

V gene: TRBV2
clone size: NA
CDR3 protein: ASRIRDYGYT

V gene: TRBV4-2
clone size: NA
CDR3 protein: ASSQPTQVLANYGYT

V gene: TRBV10-3
clone size: NA
CDR3 protein: AISEAANQPQH

V gene: TRBV3-1/TRBV3-2
clone size: NA
CDR3 protein: ASSPRAGQAGNGYT

V gene: TRBV11-2
clone size: NA
CDR3 protein: ASSLGGIEF

V gene: TRBV12-3/TRBV12-4
clone size: NA
CDR3 protein: ASSTGKETQY

V gene: TRBV5-4
clone size: few
CDR3 protein: ASSVALRLETQY

V gene: TRBV19
clone size: NA
CDR3 protein: ASSYQGGTPNYGYT

V gene: TRBV2
clone size: NA
CDR3 protein: ASSRQATYEQY

V gene: TRBV9
clone size: NA
CDR3 protein: ASSVEGLGGTDTQY

V gene: TRBV2
clone size: NA
CDR3 protein: ASTTGFENEQY

V gene: TRBV15
clone size: NA
CDR3 protein: ATSREGGEIGGYT

V gene: TRBV5-1
clone size: NA
CDR3 protein: ASSLRAGSGTDTQY

V gene: TRBV6-4
clone size: few
CDR3 protein: ASSDSVSGDTGELF

V gene: TRBV4-3
clone size: NA
CDR3 protein: ASSQAGTGVGYT

V gene: TRBV7-2
clone size: NA
CDR3 protein: ASSLIHKGGGEQF

V gene: TRBV5-4
clone size: NA
CDR3 protein: ASSPRDRALTGEQF

V gene: TRBV30
clone size: once
CDR3 protein: AWSVPTSGGAGEQY

V gene: TRBV18
clone size: NA
CDR3 protein: ASSKGLAGIDEQF

V gene: TRBV5-4
clone size: NA
CDR3 protein: ASSLGRRLAGGKETQY

V gene: TRBV19
clone size: NA
CDR3 protein: ASRPGTVFEKLF

V gene: TRBV6-2/TRBV6-3
clone size: NA
CDR3 protein: ASSYLRLDNTDTQY

V gene: TRBV7-9
clone size: NA
CDR3 protein: ASSLLAWGPNYGYT

V gene: TRBV19
clone size: NA
CDR3 protein: ASSSRTGNYGYT

V gene: TRBV18
clone size: NA
CDR3 protein: ASSPQDSIYNEQF

V gene: TRBV19
clone size: NA
CDR3 protein: ASSTPTGVYNEQF

V gene: TRBV27
clone size: few
CDR3 protein: ASSPHQATDLRTEAF

V gene: TRBV18
clone size: NA
CDR3 protein: ASSHPTGVETQY

V gene: TRBV5-1
clone size: NA
CDR3 protein: ASSFLGSDTDTQY